Listed below are T cell receptor beta chains from one sample, sequenced in a study of OX40 agonist ivuxolimab in advanced cancers. The data were produced by immunoSEQ multiplex PCR, yet TCRdb's version contains in-frame clones alone and is incomplete. This table holds 57,000 or so clones, 84% found once. Sequencing used CD4+ or CD8+ T cells sorted from blood, obtained in a trial of the OX40 agonist ivuxolimab. The receptors derive from an adult with an advanced solid tumor such as melanoma, head and neck, liver or kidney cancer. CDR3s include the opening cysteine and the closing phenylalanine or tryptophan. D genes are given only for firm matches. Rows may omit the clone size; those that give it use once, few, many or a size class.

abundance	v_gene	j_gene	d_gene	CDR3nt	CDR3aa
once	TRBV5-4	TRBJ1-1	.	TGTGCCACCGAGAGGAACACTGAAGCTTTCTTT	CATERNTEAFF
once	TRBV15	TRBJ1-5	TRBD1	TGTGCCACCAGCAGAGATCTCGGTGGGACAGCCAGCAATCAGCCCCAGCATTTT	CATSRDLGGTASNQPQHF
.	TRBV15	TRBJ2-7	.	TGTGCCACCAGCAGAGATTTCGGGTCCTACTCCTACGAGCAGTACTTC	CATSRDFGSYSYEQYF
.	TRBV27	TRBJ2-6	TRBD2	TGTGCCAGCAGTTCACTAGCGGGAGGGCCTGGGGCCAACGTCCTGACTTTC	CASSSLAGGPGANVLTF
.	TRBV2	TRBJ1-1	.	TGTGCCATCCTCCTAGGGGGTGGCGGCACTGAAGCTTTCTTT	CAILLGGGGTEAFF
.	TRBV6-5	TRBJ1-6	.	TGTGCCAGCAGAAAACAGGGAAATAATTCACCCCTCCACTTT	CASRKQGNNSPLHF
.	TRBV6-6	TRBJ1-2	TRBD1	TGTGCCAGCAGGACAGGGGGCCTCTATGGCTACACCTTC	CASRTGGLYGYTF
.	TRBV30	TRBJ2-7	.	TGTGCCTGGAGTCCTACGATTCACGGGCAGTACTTC	CAWSPTIHGQYF
.	TRBV7-9	TRBJ1-2	TRBD1	TGTGCCAGCAGCCGGGGGACAGGCGTTTATGGCTACACCTTC	CASSRGTGVYGYTF
.	TRBV27	TRBJ1-1	.	TGTGCCAGCAGTTTAACCCGGATGAACACTGAAGCTTTCTTT	CASSLTRMNTEAFF
.	TRBV23-1	TRBJ2-1	.	TGCGCCAGCAGAATTCTCAGAGCCAGCAATGAGCAGTTCTTC	CASRILRASNEQFF
.	TRBV28	TRBJ2-7	TRBD1	TGTGCCAGCAGTCAACAGGGGGTAACCTACGAGCAGTACTTC	CASSQQGVTYEQYF
.	TRBV2	TRBJ2-5	TRBD1	TGTGCCAGCAGCCCCATAGAGGGGGCCCAGACCCAGTACTTC	CASSPIEGAQTQYF
once	TRBV7-3	TRBJ2-3	.	TGTGCCAGCAGCTCCTCGGGACGGTCAGATACGCAGTATTTT	CASSSSGRSDTQYF
few	TRBV7-2	TRBJ1-1	TRBD1	TGTGCCAGCAGCTTTTTAGGGGCAGGGGGCCGGAGCACTGAAGCTTTCTTT	CASSFLGAGGRSTEAFF
once	TRBV10-3	TRBJ2-2	TRBD2	TGTGCCATCAGTGAGACTAGCGGAGTGAACACCGGGGAGCTGTTTTTT	CAISETSGVNTGELFF
.	TRBV5-1	TRBJ2-3	TRBD1	TGCGCCAGCAGCTTGGTGGGACAGGGGGCGATCACAGATACGCAGTATTTT	CASSLVGQGAITDTQYF
.	TRBV29-1	TRBJ1-5	.	TGCAGCGTTGGGTTCGGGAGAAATCAGCCCCAGCATTTT	CSVGFGRNQPQHF
.	TRBV5-1	TRBJ2-2	.	TGCGCCAGCAGCTTGGGGTCTGGGACCGGGGAGCTGTTTTTT	CASSLGSGTGELFF
.	TRBV6-5	TRBJ1-2	TRBD1	TGTGCCAGCAGTTACGTTCCAGGGGGCAACTATGGCTACACCTTC	CASSYVPGGNYGYTF
.	TRBV30	TRBJ2-7	.	TGTGCCTGGGGACATTACCCCTACGAGCAGTACTTC	CAWGHYPYEQYF
few	TRBV4-1	TRBJ1-1	.	TGCGCCAGCAGCCAAGGGGCAGTCGGGGAGGCTTTCTTT	CASSQGAVGEAFF
.	TRBV9	TRBJ2-1	TRBD2	TGTGCCAGCAGCTCCACTAGCGGGGGGGTTTCTGAGCAGTTCTTC	CASSSTSGGVSEQFF
.	TRBV6-5	TRBJ2-5	.	TGTGCCAGCAGTTACGGGTTGGAGACCCAGTACTTC	CASSYGLETQYF
.	TRBV5-1	TRBJ2-5	.	TGCGCCAGCCGATTGGGAATAAGGATTCAAGAGACCCAGTACTTC	CASRLGIRIQETQYF
.	TRBV25-1	TRBJ2-5	.	TGTGCCAGCATTCACTCGGGTCAGGGGCGGGGGACCCAGTACTTC	CASIHSGQGRGTQYF
.	TRBV9	TRBJ2-7	TRBD1	TGTGCCAGCAGCGTAGAGACAGGGGGTACCTACGAGCAGTACTTC	CASSVETGGTYEQYF
.	TRBV27	TRBJ2-1	.	TGTGCCAGCAGCCCACAGACAGCTTACAATGAGCAGTTCTTC	CASSPQTAYNEQFF
few	TRBV28	TRBJ1-6	.	TGTGCCTATACCGCGGGCAGGGCTTTCAATTCACCCCTCCACTTT	CAYTAGRAFNSPLHF
few	TRBV4-1	TRBJ1-6	TRBD1	TGCGCCAGCAGCCAACCCCGGGAGGGGGCAAATTCACCCCTCCACTTT	CASSQPREGANSPLHF
.	TRBV5-1	TRBJ1-5	.	TGCGCCAGCAGCTTGGACAGCAGCAATCAGCCCCAGCATTTT	CASSLDSSNQPQHF
.	TRBV28	TRBJ2-5	TRBD2	TGTGCCAGCAGTTCCTACCGGACTAGTGACAGCGCCTCTAAGGAGACCCAGTACTTC	CASSSYRTSDSASKETQYF
.	TRBV4-1	TRBJ2-1	TRBD2	TGCGCCAGCAGCCAAGTGAACTTAGCGGGGGGGTACAATGAGCAGTTCTTC	CASSQVNLAGGYNEQFF
.	TRBV16	TRBJ1-5	.	TGTGCCAGCAGCCATTCTGGGAAGGGGGGGCAGCCCCAGCATTTT	CASSHSGKGGQPQHF
.	TRBV4-3	TRBJ1-5	TRBD1	TGCGCCAGCAGCCAAGCCTCGGGACAGGGAAATCAGCCCCAGCATTTT	CASSQASGQGNQPQHF
.	TRBV7-2	TRBJ2-7	.	TGTGCCAGCAGCCCTATGCCGGGCAGCTCCTACGAGCAGTACTTC	CASSPMPGSSYEQYF
.	TRBV19	TRBJ2-7	.	TGTGCCAGTAGTATAGACGGCAGCCCGTGGGAGCAGTACTTC	CASSIDGSPWEQYF
.	TRBV28	TRBJ1-4	.	TGTGCCAGCAGTTCCAGACAAAGTGAAAAACTGTTTTTT	CASSSRQSEKLFF
.	TRBV19	TRBJ1-2	TRBD1	TGTGCCAGTAGTGTAGACAGGGGCGCGTATGGTAACTATGGCTACACCTTC	CASSVDRGAYGNYGYTF
.	TRBV7-8	TRBJ2-7	.	TGTGCCAGCAGCTTAGCGACGAGTAGGGAGAGCTACGAGCAGTACTTC	CASSLATSRESYEQYF
.	TRBV6-6	TRBJ2-5	.	TGTGCCAGCAGTTACGGGGGGGAGACCCAGTACTTC	CASSYGGETQYF
.	TRBV10-3	TRBJ1-3	TRBD1	TGTGGGACAGGGGAAACTGGAAACACCATATATTTT	CGTGETGNTIYF
once	TRBV5-1	TRBJ2-3	TRBD1	TGCGCCAGCAGCACGGGACAGGGTCTGGATACGCAGTATTTT	CASSTGQGLDTQYF
once	TRBV28	TRBJ2-7	.	TGTGCCAGCAGTTTTTATGGTTACGAGCAGTACTTC	CASSFYGYEQYF
.	TRBV28	TRBJ2-5	TRBD1	TGTGCCAGCAGTTTAGGAAGACAGGGCCAAGAGACCCAGTACTTC	CASSLGRQGQETQYF
few	TRBV5-1	TRBJ2-7	.	TGCGCCAGCAGCTTGGCCGGGACCTCCTACGAGCAGTACTTC	CASSLAGTSYEQYF
.	TRBV7-8	TRBJ2-5	.	TGTGCCAGCAGCAAAAGACCCGCAGGAGAGACCCAGTACTTC	CASSKRPAGETQYF
.	TRBV11-2	TRBJ1-2	.	TGTGCCAGCAGTGTCGGGGGGAGGGCTGGCTACACCTTC	CASSVGGRAGYTF
.	TRBV5-1	TRBJ2-7	TRBD1	TGCGCCAGCAGCCCCTTCCCGGGACAGGGGTACGAGCAGTACTTC	CASSPFPGQGYEQYF
once	TRBV2	TRBJ2-2	.	TGTGCCAGCAGTCCCGGGGCAGGACGGAGCACCGGGGAGCTGTTTTTT	CASSPGAGRSTGELFF
.	TRBV6-6	TRBJ1-1	TRBD1	TGTGCCAGCAGACCGGGACAGACCTCTGAAGCTTTCTTT	CASRPGQTSEAFF
.	TRBV18	TRBJ1-2	.	TGTGCCAGCTCTAGGGACGGAAATGGCTACACCTTC	CASSRDGNGYTF